The rows below give T cell receptor beta chains drawn from one sample of a study of blood T cells in healthy people across ages. MiXCR, applied by TCRdb to the 5' RACE reads, yields one record per CDR3 protein. The sample has about 640,000 distinct CDR3 sequences; approximately 59% are singletons. Source material: blood. Receptors were obtained from a man aged 55-75 years in good health. Both conserved end residues are part of each CDR3. D genes are given only for firm matches. The size entry is marked missing in some rows and otherwise reads once, few, many or a size class.

j_call,clone_size,v_call,d_call,cdr3_aa,cdr3_nt
TRBJ2-6,few,TRBV29-1,-,CSVVAVDSGANVLTF,TGCAGCGTTGTTGCCGTAGACTCTGGGGCCAACGTCCTGACTTTC
TRBJ2-6,-,TRBV20-1,-,CSASSMVSLTGANVLTF,TGCAGTGCTAGTAGCATGGTCAGTCTCACTGGGGCCAACGTCCTGACTTTC
TRBJ1-2,-,TRBV7-2,-,CASSSYRSYGYTF,TGTGCCAGCAGTTCATACAGGAGCTACGGCTACACCTTC
TRBJ2-5,once,TRBV20-1,-,CSARDRKGVETQYF,TGCAGTGCTAGAGATAGGAAAGGGGTCGAGACCCAGTACTTC
TRBJ2-3,-,TRBV2,-,CASRSDRDTQYF,TGTGCCAGCAGATCCGATCGAGATACGCAGTATTTT
TRBJ2-7,-,TRBV15,TRBD2,CATSRDKSSGVRSYEQYF,TGTGCCACCAGCAGAGATAAGTCTAGCGGGGTACGCTCCTACGAGCAGTACTTC
TRBJ2-2,-,TRBV7-2,-,CAGSSKKGAGELFF,TGTGCCGGCAGCTCTAAAAAGGGGGCCGGGGAGCTGTTTTTT
TRBJ1-3,-,TRBV5-1,TRBD1,CASSPRWDRDSGNTIYF,TGCGCCAGCAGCCCGAGATGGGACAGGGACTCTGGAAACACCATATATTTT
TRBJ2-7,-,TRBV20-1,-,CSASSWGEQYF,TGCAGTGCTAGCTCCTGGGGCGAGCAGTACTTC
TRBJ1-1,-,TRBV5-1,-,CASSLSITGNTEAFF,TGCGCCAGCAGCTTGTCGATCACAGGGAACACTGAAGCTTTCTTT
TRBJ2-4,-,TRBV7-8,-,CASSLSAGATIDIQYF,TGTGCCAGCAGCTTATCGGCAGGGGCCACAATCGACATTCAGTACTTC
TRBJ2-7,-,TRBV20-1,-,CSATPAWGLDYEQYF,TGCAGTGCTACACCCGCATGGGGACTGGACTACGAGCAGTACTTC
TRBJ2-5,-,TRBV5-1,-,CATRGRSNEETQYF,TGCGCCACTAGGGGACGGTCCAACGAAGAGACCCAGTACTTC
TRBJ2-1,-,TRBV4-1,-,CASSGASLSYNEQFF,TGCGCCAGCAGCGGGGCTAGCCTCTCCTACAATGAGCAGTTCTTC
TRBJ2-3,-,TRBV7-9,-,CASTPGGGTDTQYF,TGTGCCAGCACCCCTGGCGGGGGCACAGATACGCAGTATTTT
TRBJ2-5,-,TRBV7-9,TRBD2,CASSSTGTSVETQYF,TGTGCCAGCAGCTCAACCGGGACTAGCGTGGAGACCCAGTACTTC
TRBJ2-7,once,TRBV7-6,-,CASSFFPPRNYEQYF,TGTGCCAGCAGCTTTTTCCCGCCTAGAAACTACGAGCAGTACTTC
TRBJ2-1,-,TRBV29-1,TRBD2,CSVRAGGTEQFF,TGCAGCGTACGGGCGGGGGGGACAGAGCAGTTCTTC
TRBJ2-7,-,TRBV28,-,CAIKGSSYEQYF,TGTGCCATCAAGGGTTCTTCCTACGAGCAGTACTTC
TRBJ2-1,few,TRBV29-1,-,CSVFTWGSGNEQFF,TGCAGCGTTTTCACCTGGGGCTCGGGAAATGAGCAGTTCTTC
TRBJ1-1,-,TRBV5-5,-,CASSLGSANDFTEAFF,TGTGCCAGCAGCTTGGGTTCGGCGAACGACTTCACTGAAGCTTTCTTT
TRBJ1-6,-,TRBV4-1,-,CASSPGPDFLPNSPLHF,TGCGCCAGCAGTCCCGGGCCCGACTTTCTCCCTAATTCACCCCTCCACTTT
TRBJ2-7,few,TRBV11-2,-,CASSSTGILGEQYF,TGTGCCAGCAGCTCAACGGGTATTCTTGGAGAGCAGTACTTC
TRBJ2-1,-,TRBV6-2/TRBV6-3,-,CASSYSTGSSYNEQFF,TGTGCCAGCAGTTACTCTACAGGGAGCTCCTACAATGAGCAGTTCTTC
TRBJ2-7,once,TRBV10-3,-,CATGRGVAYEQYF,TGTGCCACCGGGCGGGGCGTCGCCTACGAGCAGTACTTC
TRBJ2-1,-,TRBV9,TRBD2,CASSVAGRDEQFF,TGTGCCAGCAGCGTAGCAGGGAGGGATGAGCAGTTCTTC
TRBJ1-1,-,TRBV15,-,CATSRGGTGKVEAFF,TGTGCCACCAGCAGAGGGGGAACAGGGAAGGTCGAAGCTTTCTTT
TRBJ2-3,-,TRBV11-2,TRBD2,CASSLRAGDPTDTQYF,TGTGCCAGCAGCTTGAGAGCGGGGGACCCCACAGATACGCAGTATTTT
TRBJ1-1,-,TRBV10-3,-,CAISEGPMNTEAFF,TGTGCCATCAGTGAGGGGCCAATGAACACTGAAGCTTTCTTT
TRBJ1-2,-,TRBV6-6,TRBD1,CASSKGQEFNYGYTF,TGTGCCAGCAGTAAGGGACAGGAGTTTAACTATGGCTACACCTTC
TRBJ2-5,-,TRBV11-2,-,CASDQPGLQETQYF,TGTGCCAGCGACCAGCCCGGGCTCCAAGAGACCCAGTACTTC
TRBJ2-7,-,TRBV28,TRBD1,CASSLLGGTGTYEQYF,TGTGCCAGCAGTTTATTGGGCGGGACAGGCACCTACGAGCAGTACTTC
TRBJ2-3,-,TRBV11-3,-,CASSLGNSYTDTQYF,TGTGCCAGCAGCTTAGGGAACAGCTACACAGATACGCAGTATTTT
TRBJ2-7,few,TRBV29-1,-,CSAQRDWEQYF,TGCAGCGCCCAAAGGGATTGGGAGCAGTACTTC
TRBJ1-6,once,TRBV7-9,-,CASSYRQGAGNSPLHF,TGTGCCAGCAGCTACCGGCAAGGGGCAGGGAATTCACCCCTCCACTTT
TRBJ2-6,-,TRBV19,TRBD1,CASSMGQGRTSGANVLTF,TGTGCCAGTAGTATGGGACAGGGACGGACCTCTGGGGCCAACGTCCTGACTTTC
TRBJ2-1,once,TRBV12-3/TRBV12-4,TRBD1,CASSPDRGVYNEQFF,TGTGCCAGCAGCCCCGACAGGGGGGTTTACAATGAGCAGTTCTTC